A selection of T cell receptor beta chains follows, all from one sample in a study of blood T cell repertoires in COVID-19. Assay used: immunoSEQ multiplex PCR; TCRdb lists only in-frame clones, some missing. The data show over 100,000 clones, over 65% seen once. Sequencing was done on a sample of peripheral blood. Receptors were obtained from a man between 60 and 75 years old with acute or convalescent COVID-19. Both conserved end residues are trimmed from each CDR3. Each record gives: clone size, V gene, J gene, CDR3 protein. A row's size may be missing; if present it is once, few, many or a size class.

.	TRBV3-1/TRBV3-2	TRBJ1-6	ASSPGRGIDNSPLH
.	TRBV9	TRBJ2-1	ASSVEKRNEQF
.	TRBV6-5	TRBJ2-5	ASNPGGRETQY
.	TRBV7-9	TRBJ1-2	ASSLERTTHNYGYT
.	TRBV30	TRBJ2-5	AWSQATHRGETQY
.	TRBV27	TRBJ1-2	ASTRSGQGHGYT
few	TRBV28	TRBJ2-6	ASTLSGANVLT
.	TRBV5-1	TRBJ1-6	ASSGAGTFPQGTLH
few	TRBV7-9	TRBJ1-1	ASSRKRTEGNTEAF
.	TRBV7-9	TRBJ1-1	ASSLERGGTGPMNTEAF
.	TRBV5-4	TRBJ2-1	ASSQTSGVNEQF
once	TRBV3-1/TRBV3-2	TRBJ2-3	ASSQLGEDTQY
.	TRBV7-6	TRBJ1-2	ASSPYLVPGTANYGYT
once	TRBV5-6	TRBJ1-5	ASSWGQYSNQPQH
.	TRBV28	TRBJ1-1	ASSFRGHTEAF
.	TRBV27	TRBJ2-1	ASTGTGIDEQF
.	TRBV5-1	TRBJ2-7	ASRGLAGAIRGYEQY
.	TRBV5-1	TRBJ1-1	ASSPRTGGMLTEAF
.	TRBV30	TRBJ1-3	AWSKQGTGNTIY
.	TRBV25-1	TRBJ1-1	ASSETGWNTEAF
few	TRBV5-5	TRBJ1-6	ASSLRQGDSPLH
.	TRBV7-2	TRBJ2-4	ASSLAGDLAKNIQY
few	TRBV29-1	TRBJ1-1	SVERTRVANTEAF
few	TRBV7-7	TRBJ2-2	ASSFWTGNSGSSAGELF
.	TRBV10-3	TRBJ2-7	AIRGRTGASYEQY
.	TRBV9	TRBJ1-1	ASSVTGQMNTEAF
.	TRBV19	TRBJ1-1	ASSISGTVEAF
.	TRBV6-4	TRBJ1-1	ASSGGSRGTEAF
.	TRBV9	TRBJ2-5	ASSEPGLVHQETQY
.	TRBV11-3	TRBJ1-6	ASSLDSNSPLH
.	TRBV7-2	TRBJ2-7	ASSLQGYEQY
.	TRBV5-1	TRBJ2-5	ASSPTVPRETQY
.	TRBV5-1	TRBJ2-3	ASSFGRDSLPSTDTQY
many	TRBV12-3/TRBV12-4	TRBJ1-1	ASSQQGRGEAF
.	TRBV29-1	TRBJ2-3	SAQSGTSGTDTQY
.	TRBV15	TRBJ2-5	ATSRFGWGGGETQY
.	TRBV18	TRBJ2-3	ASSLIPRSPDTQY
many	TRBV2	TRBJ1-5	ASKDRPDQPQH
.	TRBV27	TRBJ2-2	ASSFWATGELF
.	TRBV9	TRBJ2-1	ASSVVPGDRVYNEQF
.	TRBV29-1	TRBJ2-2	SVVLSGTSGIRNPMEYTGELF
.	TRBV2	TRBJ2-2	ASSEYVSSGELF
.	TRBV6-5	TRBJ2-7	ASKGGSSGTYEQY
.	TRBV6-5	TRBJ1-1	ASSYPRQGANTEAF
.	TRBV6-4	TRBJ1-2	ASSDWQGGGYT
many	TRBV28	TRBJ2-7	ASSWLDRNYEQY
.	TRBV28	TRBJ2-7	ASSLRSSYEQY
.	TRBV25-1	TRBJ1-1	ASSETGRNPEAF
.	TRBV5-1	TRBJ1-1	ASNLRQGATEAF
.	TRBV6-2/TRBV6-3	TRBJ1-1	ASSYRGGTEAF
.	TRBV3-1/TRBV3-2	TRBJ1-1	ASKGGTEAF
.	TRBV13	TRBJ1-3	ASSNRGSGNTIY
.	TRBV7-2	TRBJ1-1	ASSRTGAVMNTEAF
once	TRBV27	TRBJ1-2	ASSLKGTGGGYT
.	TRBV19	TRBJ1-3	ASSMKGTGSPGNTIY
.	TRBV4-3	TRBJ2-1	ASSLGMGSGSSYNEQF
.	TRBV5-4	TRBJ1-2	ASSLGRAPGGYT
once	TRBV9	TRBJ2-2	ASSATSGRLGTGELF
.	TRBV3-1/TRBV3-2	TRBJ2-1	ASSHRTAKNEQF